Listed here are 20 T cell receptor beta chains from one sample, sequenced in a study of identical twins. A single record per CDR3 protein comes from TCRdb applying MiXCR to the 5' RACE reads. The data hold about 190,000 distinct CDR3 sequences, with around a sixth observed a single time. The sample was also linked to a second study, of T cells expressing NK-cell markers.

Specimen: CD8+ T cells sorted from blood. The source is a woman in her late teens or twenties in good health.

J is TRBJ2-5 and V is TRBV12-5; D may be TRBD1 or TRBD2 (5 bases each). The CDR3 contains 16 residues. In germline, CDR1 is LGHNT, CDR2 FRNRAP. Trimming stripped 7 bases from V and 11 bases from J, with 29 bases between. CDR3: CASDPPSRDPFESQYF. For the CDR3, the DNA is TGTGCTAGTGATCCCCCCTCTAGGGACCCATTTGAGTCTCAGTACTTC.

This clonotype has a handful of counts. The chain joins TRBV4-3 to TRBJ2-5; TRBD2 agrees at 10 bases. This CDR3 spans 15 amino acids. Germline V gene lookup returns CDR1 LGHNA and CDR2 YSLEER. V lost 3 bases to trimming and J lost 2 bases; unmatched junction nucleotides: 3. The CDR3 bases are TGCGCCAGCAGCCACGGGACTAGCGCGCAAGAGACCCAGTACTTC. Its translation is CASSHGTSAQETQYF.

This clonotype was seen at least ten times. The genes are TRBV6-2 or TRBV6-3 and TRBJ2-7; 12 bases are shared with TRBD2. Per the germline V gene, CDR1 is MNHEY and CDR2 is SVGEGT. The CDR3 loop spans 14 amino acids. J lost 2 bases, V lost 5 bases, and 1 base had no gene match. The CDR3 is CASSLAGGAYEQYF. The CDR3 DNA reads TGTGCCAGCAGTCTAGCGGGAGGGGCCTACGAGCAGTACTTC.

This chain joins TRBV11-2 and TRBJ1-6; D not certain. The CDR3 is made up of 15 amino acids. V gave up 3 bases and J gave up 1 base, with 7 bases separating them. The V gene's germline CDR1 is SGHAT and CDR2 FQNNGV. The CDR3 DNA follows: TGTGCCAGCAGCTTGGACCTATCCTATAATTCACCCCTCCACTTT. Translated, it gives CASSLDLSYNSPLHF. Full variable domain (rest looked up from reference TRBV11-2 and TRBJ1-6): EAGVAQSPRYKIIEKRQSVAFWCNPISGHATLYWYQQILGQGPKLLIQFQNNGVVDDSQLPKDRFSAERLKGVDSTLKIQPAKLEDSAVYLCASSLDLSYNSPLHFGNGTRLTVT.

Of note for this clonotype: One junction end does not reproduce the germline sequence, and a read error may be involved. This rearrangement joins TRBV11-2 to TRBJ2-1; the D is unclear. This CDR3 is 18 amino acids long. The germline V gene has CDR1 SGHAT and CDR2 FQNNGV. CDR3 amino acids: CASSRGRSRRAEYNEQIF. The CDR3 bases are TGTGCCAGCAGCCGAGGTCGTTCCCGACGGGCGGAATACAATGAGCAGATCTTC.

The chain uses TRBV6-1 and TRBJ2-1; 7 nucleotides align to TRBD2. Germline CDR1 and CDR2: MNHNS and SASEGT. V shed 7 bases, J shed 0 bases, and the junction held 12 bases outside the gene matches. The CDR3 sequence is 17 residues long. The CDR3 coding sequence is TGTGCCAGCACCGTTCTTGGGGGGGGGAGCTCCTACAATGAGCAGTTCTTC. This translates into CASTVLGGGSSYNEQFF.

The CDR3 loop is CASSFGGGPRYEQYF. The DNA for the CDR3 is TGTGCCAGCAGTTTTGGGGGAGGGCCGCGCTACGAGCAGTACTTC. V usage is TRBV27 and J usage is TRBJ2-7; TRBD2 matches at 7 bases. This CDR3 has 15 residues. Germline values: CDR1 MNHEY, CDR2 SMNVEV (reference sequence). V lost 3 bases to trimming and J lost 3 bases; unmatched junction nucleotides: 8.

This clonotype was seen more than once but under ten times. The chain joins TRBV6-2 or TRBV6-3 to TRBJ2-5, with D unresolved. The V end was cut by 5 bases, the J end by 0 bases, with 7 bases between. There are 13 residues in the CDR3. Germline V CDR1 and CDR2: MNHEY, SVGEGT. Here the CDR3 DNA reads TGTGCCAGCAGTGGGCCAGACCAAGAGACCCAGTACTTC. Its translation: CASSGPDQETQYF.

The V and J genes are TRBV12-3 or TRBV12-4 and TRBJ2-1; D not resolved. The CDR3 spans 13 residues. Trimming took off 6 bases at V and 7 bases at J, with 13 bases between the two ends. The CDR3 nucleotides are TGTGCCAGCAGCCCCGGGCGCGTTAATGAGCAGTTCTTC. Protein: CASSPGRVNEQFF.

This chain uses TRBV7-6 with TRBJ2-1, with TRBD2 matching over 8 bases. V was pared by 2 bases and J by 4 bases, with 10 bases of the junction left unmatched. This CDR3 comprises 17 residues. The germline gives CDR1 SGHVS, CDR2 FNYEAQ. The DNA of the CDR3 is TGTGCCAGCAGCTTATCAGAACTAGCGGAGGTATACAATGAGCAGTTCTTC. Translating gives CASSLSELAEVYNEQFF.

The chain has TRBV24-1 and TRBJ2-3; weak D call: TRBD2 (6 bases). The CDR3 has 14 amino acids. Germline V gene lookup returns CDR1 KGHDR and CDR2 SFDVKD. V was cut by 9 bases and J by 0 bases, with 12 bases left in between. This CDR3 is CATWSGYSTDTQYF. CDR3 nucleotides: TGTGCCACCTGGAGCGGGTATAGCACAGATACGCAGTATTTT.

V gene TRBV3-1 combines with J gene TRBJ1-1; weak D call: TRBD1 (5 bases). Germline V CDR1 and CDR2: LGHDT, YNNKEL (reference sequence). This CDR3 contains 12 residues. The V gene lost 3 bases and the J gene lost 12 bases, with 14 bases spanning the gap. The CDR3 reads CASSQGRAKTFF. The CDR3 DNA is TGTGCCAGCAGCCAGGGCAGGGCCAAAACTTTCTTT.

This clonotype was picked up a small number of times. The J gene is TRBJ2-7, the V gene TRBV29-1, with TRBD2 identical over 7 bases. Germline CDR1 and CDR2: SQVTM and ANQGSEA. This CDR3 contains 14 residues. The ends lost 3 bases at V and 6 bases at J; junction bases unmatched: 11. The chain's CDR3 is CSVESGDPMGEQYF. The CDR3 DNA sequence: TGCAGCGTTGAGAGCGGGGATCCCATGGGCGAGCAGTACTTC.

The sample holds a few counts of this clonotype. CDR3 sequence reads: CASAGITNTGELFF. The CDR3 bases are TGTGCCAGTGCCGGGATAACAAACACCGGGGAGCTGTTTTTT. The rearrangement links TRBV2 to TRBJ2-2; perhaps TRBD2 as D (5 bases). CDR3 length: 14 residues. Germline CDR1 reads SNHLY; CDR2 reads FYNNEI. V lost 9 bases and J lost 2, with 13 bases in between. Full variable domain (missing parts from reference TRBV2 and TRBJ2-2): EPEVTQTPSHQVTQMGQEVILRCVPISNHLYFYWYRQILGQKVEFLVSFYNNEISEKSEIFDDQFSVERPDGSNFTLKIRSTKLEDSAMYFCASAGITNTGELFFGEGSRLTVL.

The V call is TRBV4-2, the J call TRBJ2-3; D remains ambiguous. There are 16 residues in the CDR3. Trimming shortened V by 0 bases and J by 1 base, and 11 bases separated the two germline ends. Germline V CDR1 and CDR2: LGHNA, YNFKEQ. DNA for the CDR3: TGTGCCAGCAGCCAAGATCTCAGTTTGGGCACAGATACGCAGTATTTT. It codes for CASSQDLSLGTDTQYF.

This clonotype was observed once. This chain uses TRBV9 with TRBJ2-2, with a possible D match to TRBD1 (6 bases). V was pared by 3 bases and J by 4 bases, with 10 bases between. CDR1 is SGDLS and CDR2 is YYNGEE in the germline V gene. This CDR3 is 14 amino acids long. The CDR3 nucleotides are TGTGCCAGCAGCGGCCGGGACACCACCGGGGAGCTGTTTTTT. Translation: CASSGRDTTGELFF.

The V gene is TRBV10-2, the J gene TRBJ2-5; D not certain. Per germline, CDR1 WSHSY and CDR2 SAAADI. Trimming cost V 8 bases and J 5 bases, with 12 bases left between them. This CDR3 comprises 12 residues. The CDR3 sequence: CASLTQGETQYF. CDR3 bases: TGCGCCAGCCTTACCCAAGGGGAGACCCAGTACTTC.

This chain joins TRBV3-1 and TRBJ2-6; TRBD2 matches 9 bases. With 1 base clipped from V and 0 bases from J, the junction kept 10 bases outside the gene matches. The germline V gene has CDR1 LGHDT and CDR2 YNNKEL (reference sequence). This CDR3 is built from 20 residues. The CDR3 reads CASSQGTIAGDSSGANVLTF. The CDR3, as DNA: TGTGCCAGCAGCCAAGGGACTATAGCGGGGGACTCCTCTGGGGCCAACGTCCTGACTTTC.

This clonotype was picked up a small number of times. V and J are TRBV28 and TRBJ2-4; 12 bases map to TRBD2. The CDR3 extends over 17 amino acids. The V gene end was trimmed by 1 base and the J gene end by 6 bases; junction bases not matched to a gene: 7. Germline V gene lookup returns CDR1 MDHEN and CDR2 SYDVKM. CDR3 in DNA: TGTGCCAGCAGTTTATATTCCCAGACTAGCGGGAGAAACATTCAGTACTTC. Amino acid sequence: CASSLYSQTSGRNIQYF.

The CDR3 region has the DNA TGTGCCAGCAGCTTAATTATACGGGCTCACGAGACCCAGTACTTC. The encoded protein is CASSLIIRAHETQYF. This chain links TRBV11-2 with TRBJ2-5; D remains unclear. CDR1 is SGHAT, CDR2 FQNNGV, per germline. The ends were cut back, 2 bases at V and 5 bases at J, with 15 bases in the middle. The CDR3 runs to 15 residues.